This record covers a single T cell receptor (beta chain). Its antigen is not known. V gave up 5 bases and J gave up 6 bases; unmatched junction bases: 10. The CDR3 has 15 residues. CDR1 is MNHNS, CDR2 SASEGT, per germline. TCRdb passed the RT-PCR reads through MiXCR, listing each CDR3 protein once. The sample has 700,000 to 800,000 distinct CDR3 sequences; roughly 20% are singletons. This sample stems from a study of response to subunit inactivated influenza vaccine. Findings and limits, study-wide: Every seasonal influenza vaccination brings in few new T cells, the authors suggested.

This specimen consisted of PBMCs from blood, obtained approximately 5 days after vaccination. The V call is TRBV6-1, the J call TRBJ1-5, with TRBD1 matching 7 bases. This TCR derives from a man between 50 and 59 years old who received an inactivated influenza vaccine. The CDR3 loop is CASSTDRVRVQPQHF. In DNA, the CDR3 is TGTGCCAGCAGTACAGACAGGGTCAGGGTTCAGCCCCAGCATTTT.